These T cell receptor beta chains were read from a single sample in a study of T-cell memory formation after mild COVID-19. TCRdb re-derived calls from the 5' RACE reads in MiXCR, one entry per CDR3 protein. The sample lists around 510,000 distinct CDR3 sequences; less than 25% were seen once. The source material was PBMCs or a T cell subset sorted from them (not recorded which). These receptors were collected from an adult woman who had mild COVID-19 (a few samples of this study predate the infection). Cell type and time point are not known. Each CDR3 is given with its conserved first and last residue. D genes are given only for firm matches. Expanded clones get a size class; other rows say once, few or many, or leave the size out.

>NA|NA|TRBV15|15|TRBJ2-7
CATSRPSGGAYEQYF
TGTGCCACCAGCAGACCTTCCGGGGGAGCCTACGAGCAGTACTTC
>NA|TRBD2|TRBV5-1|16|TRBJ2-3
CASSLGLAESTDTQYF
TGCGCCAGCAGCTTGGGACTAGCGGAGAGCACAGATACGCAGTATTTT
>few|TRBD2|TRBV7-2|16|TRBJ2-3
CASSLSAGARTDTQYF
TGTGCCAGCAGCTTGAGCGCGGGAGCTCGGACAGATACGCAGTATTTT
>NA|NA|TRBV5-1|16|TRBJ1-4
CASSFRSGATNEKLFF
TGCGCCAGCAGCTTCAGATCGGGGGCAACTAATGAAAAACTGTTTTTT
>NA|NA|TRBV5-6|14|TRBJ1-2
CASRPSPLSYGYTF
TGTGCCAGCAGACCCTCTCCCCTGTCGTATGGCTACACCTTC
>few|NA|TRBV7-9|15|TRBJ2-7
CASSSDIPSPNEQYF
TGTGCCAGCAGCTCGGACATCCCTTCGCCCAACGAGCAGTACTTC
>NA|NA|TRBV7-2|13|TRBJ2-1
CASSSLVRNEQFF
TGTGCCAGCAGCTCCCTAGTTAGGAATGAGCAGTTCTTC
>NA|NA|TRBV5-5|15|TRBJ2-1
CASSFLRGSYNEQFF
TGTGCCAGCAGCTTCCTTAGGGGCTCCTACAATGAGCAGTTCTTC
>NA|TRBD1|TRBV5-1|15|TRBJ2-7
CASSLGQGQYYEQYF
TGCGCCAGCAGCTTGGGGCAGGGACAGTACTACGAGCAGTACTTC
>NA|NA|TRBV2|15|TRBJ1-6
CASSERTQGDSPLHF
TGTGCCAGCAGTGAACGGACCCAAGGGGATTCACCCCTCCACTTT
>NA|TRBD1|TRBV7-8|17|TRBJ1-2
CASSTPRTAGGGYGYTF
TGTGCCAGCAGCACACCCCGGACGGCAGGGGGGGGTTATGGCTACACCTTC
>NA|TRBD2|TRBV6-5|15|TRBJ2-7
CASSPPGLAGHEQYF
TGTGCCAGCAGCCCCCCCGGACTAGCGGGACACGAGCAGTACTTC
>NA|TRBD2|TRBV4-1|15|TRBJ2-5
CASSRGLAVQETQYF
TGCGCCAGCAGCCGGGGACTAGCGGTACAAGAGACCCAGTACTTC
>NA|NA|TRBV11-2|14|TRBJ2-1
CASSLVLRNNEQFF
TGTGCCAGCAGCTTAGTACTACGGAACAATGAGCAGTTCTTC
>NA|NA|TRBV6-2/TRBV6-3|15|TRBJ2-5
CASSYSGPRRETQYF
TGTGCCAGCAGTTACTCGGGACCCCGGAGGGAGACCCAGTACTTC
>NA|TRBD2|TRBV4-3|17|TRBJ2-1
CASSQEPSGRTHNEQFF
TGCGCCAGCAGCCAAGAACCTAGCGGGAGGACCCACAATGAGCAGTTCTTC
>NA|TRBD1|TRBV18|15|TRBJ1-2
CASSPPSDRAEGYTF
TGTGCCAGCTCACCTCCTTCGGACAGGGCAGAGGGCTACACCTTC
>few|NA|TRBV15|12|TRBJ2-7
CATRAAPGEQYF
TGTGCCACCAGAGCAGCCCCGGGCGAGCAGTACTTC
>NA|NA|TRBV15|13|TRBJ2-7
CATSSILGYEQYF
TGTGCCACCAGCAGTATCTTGGGCTACGAGCAGTACTTC
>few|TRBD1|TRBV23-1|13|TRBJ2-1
CANDRGPYNEQFF
TGCGCCAATGACAGGGGGCCGTACAATGAGCAGTTCTTC
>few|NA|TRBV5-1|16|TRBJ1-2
CASSLHEGGPIYGYTF
TGCGCCAGCAGCTTACACGAGGGGGGACCTATCTATGGCTACACCTTC
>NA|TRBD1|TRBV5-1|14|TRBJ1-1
CASSWGQANTEAFF
TGCGCCAGCAGCTGGGGACAGGCGAACACTGAAGCTTTCTTT